One and the same sample provided the 12 T cell receptor beta chains below, sequenced in a study of T cell responses to AZD1222 COVID-19 vaccine. Libraries were prepared by immunoSEQ multiplex PCR; TCRdb keeps only in-frame clonotypes and omits some of them. This table has about 68,000 clones, more than 80% appearing once. This specimen was peripheral blood, taken on day 0 of AZD1222 vaccination. These receptors were obtained from an adult in good health.

With respect to this clone: Compared with germline, one end of the junction differs, possibly owing to a read error. Distinct nucleotide sequences in the sample also encode this CDR3. The chain combines TRBV7-2 with TRBJ2-7, with 7 bases aligning to TRBD1. This CDR3 is 14 amino acids long. Germline CDR1 reads SGHTA; CDR2 reads FQGNSA. CDR3 protein: CASSWTGGSEEQYF. The DNA of the CDR3 is TGTGCCAGTAGCTGGACAGGTGGGTCTGAGGAGCAGTACTTC.

The chain employs TRBV3-1 (or the pseudogene TRBV3-2) and TRBJ2-1; TRBD2 matches 11 bases. Germline V gene data show CDR1 as LGHDT and CDR2 as YNNKEL (reference sequence). The CDR3 spans 17 residues. V shed 4 bases and J 0 bases; nucleotides not matched to a gene: 5. The CDR3 protein is CASSPGTSGVSYNEQFF. Here the CDR3 DNA reads TGTGCCAGCAGCCCCGGGACTAGCGGTGTCTCCTACAATGAGCAGTTCTTC.

The rearrangement links TRBV9 to TRBJ2-3, with D perhaps matching TRBD2 (6 bases). From germline, CDR1 is SGDLS and CDR2 YYNGEE. V was trimmed by 0 bases and J by 2 bases, leaving 16 bases between them. The CDR3 totals 17 residues. This CDR3 is CASSVAPGSIITDTQYF. CDR3 nucleotide sequence: TGTGCCAGCAGCGTAGCCCCCGGGAGCATAATCACAGATACGCAGTATTTT.

The chain recombines TRBV29-1 with TRBJ2-1; D remains ambiguous. Germline V gene sequence: CDR1 SQVTM, CDR2 ANQGSEA. V gave up 3 bases and J gave up 5 bases, with 11 bases separating them. The CDR3 is 13 residues long. CDR3 DNA sequence: TGCAGCGTTGAGGGTACTACCGACAATGAGCAGTTCTTC. Its translation is CSVEGTTDNEQFF.

CDR3 loop: CASSQDTGRGYTF. The CDR3 nucleotides read TGCGCCAGCAGCCAAGACACAGGGCGAGGCTACACCTTC. The chain links TRBV4-3 to TRBJ1-2; TRBD1 might be the D (6 bases). Germline V gene data show CDR1 as LGHNA and CDR2 as YSLEER. V was pared by 0 bases and J by 8 bases, with 10 bases between. The CDR3 length is 13 residues.

The chain links TRBV12-3 or TRBV12-4 to TRBJ2-7, with 9 bases lining up with TRBD1. The CDR3 spans 13 residues. V was clipped by 5 bases and J by 7 bases; unmatched bases: 6. This chain's CDR3 is CASSVTGGGEQYF. In DNA form, the CDR3 reads TGTGCCAGCAGTGTTACAGGGGGCGGTGAGCAGTACTTC.

This chain uses TRBV6-6 with TRBJ1-6; D not certain. Looked up from germline, CDR1 is MNHNY and CDR2 is SVGAGI (reference sequence). This CDR3 spans 17 amino acids. Trimming took off 5 bases at V and 3 bases at J, with 17 bases between the two ends. CDR3 nucleotide sequence: TGTGCCAGCAGTCGACCGGCTTATGGAGACTATAATTCACCCCTCCACTTT. It translates to CASSRPAYGDYNSPLHF.

This chain joins TRBV10-3 and TRBJ1-1; D perhaps matches TRBD1 (5 bases). Between the trimmed V and J ends, which lost 5 bases and 7 bases, there was a span of 17 bases. Germline V gene data show CDR1 as ENHRY and CDR2 as SYGVKD. The CDR3 is 14 amino acids. The CDR3 coding sequence is TGTGCCATCAGTCCAACGGGCCCGGGGGGTGAAGCTTTCTTT. Residues: CAISPTGPGGEAFF.

This clone showed up just a few times. This rearrangement joins TRBV2 to TRBJ1-2; perhaps TRBD1 as D (6 bases). The CDR3 consists of 14 residues. Deletions cut 4 bases from V and 2 bases from J, with 11 bases between. Germline V CDR1 and CDR2: SNHLY, FYNNEI. The CDR3 bases are TGTGCCAGCAGTGTTTCACAGGGAAACTATGGCTACACCTTC. This gives the protein CASSVSQGNYGYTF.

The gene calls are TRBV19 and TRBJ2-1; D may match TRBD1 or TRBD2 (6 bases each). CDR3 length: 12 residues. V lost 2 bases and J lost 12, with 11 bases in between. Germline V gives CDR1 LNHDA, CDR2 SQIVND (reference sequence). Written as DNA, the CDR3 is TGTGCCAGTAGTATATTTGGGGGGCCGCAGTTCTTC. It is translated as CASSIFGGPQFF.

The chain employs TRBV5-4 and TRBJ2-3; 9 bases fit TRBD1. This CDR3 spans 16 amino acids. V lost 4 bases, J lost 5 bases, and 11 bases stayed unmatched. Germline CDR1 SGHNT, CDR2 YYREEE (reference sequence). CDR3 nucleotide sequence: TGTGCCAGCAGCCTTGCCCGGACAGGGGCAATAGATACGCAGTATTTT. This gives the protein CASSLARTGAIDTQYF. Based on the CDR3 plus reference TRBV5-4 and TRBJ2-3, the full variable domain is ETGVTQSPTHLIKTRGQQVTLRCSSQSGHNTVSWYQQALGQGPQFIFQYYREEENGRGNFPPRFSGLQFPNYSSELNVNALELDDSALYLCASSLARTGAIDTQYFGPGTRLTVL.

The chain combines TRBV6-6 with TRBJ2-7; 7 bases match TRBD1. Germline V gives CDR1 MNHNY, CDR2 SVGAGI (reference sequence). J was trimmed by 4 bases and V by 2 bases; bases with no gene match: 5. The CDR3 is made up of 14 amino acids. The CDR3 protein is CASSYNGQAYEQYF. The CDR3 nucleotides read TGTGCCAGCAGTTACAATGGACAGGCATACGAGCAGTACTTC.